This T cell receptor (beta chain) was recovered during a study of T cells in localized non-small cell lung cancer. In regard to this clone: Its antigen is as yet unknown.

Clones were sequenced by immunoSEQ multiplex PCR, and TCRdb holds only the in-frame ones, with some missing. The sample has over 9,000 clones, about 88% seen once; the top ten hold over 6.5%. Looked up from germline, CDR1 is SGHTA and CDR2 is FQGNSA. The CDR3 is 15 residues long. V gave up 4 bases and J gave up 7 bases; unmatched junction bases: 7. Findings and caveats of the study: Without multi-region sequencing, intratumor heterogeneity could not be excluded. In uninvolved adjacent lung, T cell clonality reached its highest value, exceeding tumor. Longer overall survival was linked to higher blood T cell density. When the top 100 tumor clones were examined, a median approximately 62 of them also appeared in the adjacent lung, which was paired and uninvolved.

This sequence was found in a male donor at least 60 years old with stage III lung adenocarcinoma. The V gene is TRBV7-2, the J gene TRBJ1-2, with 12 bases matching TRBD1. This material consisted of peripheral blood, taken before any cancer treatment. The CDR3 protein is CASSSRDRGRVGYTF. The CDR3 DNA reads as TGTGCCAGCAGCTCGCGGGACAGGGGGCGGGTTGGCTACACCTTC.